These 13 T cell receptor beta chains share one sample of origin, sequenced in a study of a mutant IDH1 vaccine in newly diagnosed glioma. Time point of the sample: week 47, end of study. What each vaccine dose contained was 300 ug of mutant IDH1 20-mer peptide, accompanied by topical imiquimod. No antigens are known for them. Assay used: immunoSEQ multiplex PCR; TCRdb lists only in-frame clones, some missing. The sample lists approximately 22,000 clones, around 76% occurring once. The sequences come from PBMCs, collected from a glioma patient whose treatment included an IDH1 peptide vaccine. The source of these receptors is a man aged 40-49 years with glioma. Some clones in this sample may be carry-over from other donors' samples.

The gene calls are TRBV7-8 and TRBJ2-2, with D possibly being TRBD2 (6 bases). Germline assignment: CDR1 SGHVS and CDR2 FQNEAQ. This CDR3 comprises 14 residues. The V gene lost 5 bases and the J gene lost 7 bases, with 14 bases spanning the gap. CDR3 sequence reads: CASSPGLSHGELFF. DNA of the CDR3: TGTGCCAGCAGCCCGGGACTTTCTCACGGGGAGCTGTTTTTT. Combining the CDR3 with reference TRBV7-8 and TRBJ2-2 gives the whole variable domain GAGVSQSPRYKVAKRGQDVALRCDPISGHVSLFWYQQALGQGPEFLTYFQNEAQLDKSGLPSDRFFAERPEGSVSTLKIQRTQQEDSAVYLCASSPGLSHGELFFGEGSRLTVL.

The chain has TRBV7-3 and TRBJ1-2; D is perhaps TRBD1 (5 bases). Trimming left V 5 bases short and J 2 bases short, with 9 bases between. This CDR3 has 13 amino acids. CDR1 is SGHTA and CDR2 is FQGTGA in the germline V gene. CDR3: CASSPDRNYGYTF. The CDR3 DNA is TGTGCCAGCAGCCCAGACAGAAACTATGGCTACACCTTC.

V and J are TRBV6-1 and TRBJ1-1, with D possibly being TRBD1 (6 bases). Germline V gene data show CDR1 as MNHNS and CDR2 as SASEGT. This CDR3 is 16 amino acids long. V dropped 2 bases and J dropped 3 bases, with 16 bases sitting between them. The CDR3 sequence: CASSEISWGPDTEAFF. The CDR3 bases are TGTGCCAGCAGTGAAATTTCTTGGGGGCCGGACACTGAAGCTTTCTTT.

The chain has TRBV6-6 and TRBJ2-1; 8 bases fit TRBD2. The CDR3 is made up of 15 amino acids. Germline V CDR1 and CDR2: MNHNY, SVGAGI (reference sequence). Trimming cost V 4 bases and J 3 bases; bases outside gene matches: 5. CDR3 protein: CASSSAGGGYNEQFF. CDR3 bases: TGTGCCAGCAGTTCGGCGGGGGGAGGCTACAATGAGCAGTTCTTC.

The sample holds one count of this clone. The CDR3 sequence: CASTSFTTSSYNEQFF. The CDR3 region has the DNA TGTGCCAGCACCTCTTTTACGACGAGCTCCTACAATGAGCAGTTCTTC. V and J are TRBV13 and TRBJ2-1; no clear D gene. Germline-derived CDR1 and CDR2 are PRHDT and FYEKMQ (reference sequence). This CDR3 comprises 16 residues. V was cut by 7 bases and J by 0 bases, with 16 bases left in between.

This clone was counted only a few times. Here the CDR3 DNA reads TGTGCCAGCAGCCCAAGTCGGGCCTTTACAAAATCAGGGAATTCACCCCTCCACTTT. Amino acid sequence: CASSPSRAFTKSGNSPLHF. The chain is built from TRBV7-8 and TRBJ1-6; TRBD1 might be the D (5 bases). CDR1 is SGHVS and CDR2 is FQNEAQ in the germline V gene. The V gene lost 5 bases and the J gene lost 7 bases, with 27 bases spanning the gap. The CDR3 runs to 19 residues.

The chain combines TRBV7-2 with TRBJ1-6, with D tentatively TRBD1 (6 bases). The CDR3 length is 18 residues. The germline V gene has CDR1 SGHTA and CDR2 FQGNSA. Trimming cost V 1 base and J 5 bases, with 18 bases left between them. In nucleotides, the CDR3 is TGTGCCAGCAGCTTAGTCGTACTAGCGGGGGGCAATAATTCACCCCTCCACTTT. It encodes CASSLVVLAGGNNSPLHF.

Of note for this clone: Sequence at one end of the junction differs from germline and may be a read error. The chain joins TRBV7-7 to TRBJ2-5; TRBD2 matches 8 bases. The CDR3 loop spans 14 amino acids. Germline CDR1 SSHAT, CDR2 FNYEAQ (reference sequence). Here the CDR3 DNA reads TGTGCTAGCAGCCCCCTCGGGGGGGCGGAGACCCAGTACTTC. Translating gives CASSPLGGAETQYF.

This chain connects TRBV5-1 to TRBJ2-1, with 12 bases lining up with TRBD2. This CDR3 has 14 amino acids. CDR1 is SGHRS and CDR2 is YFSETQ in the germline V gene. The V gene end was trimmed by 4 bases and the J gene end by 10 bases; junction bases not matched to a gene: 6. The CDR3 region is CASSRGTSGSEQFF. CDR3 nucleotide sequence: TGCGCCAGCAGCCGAGGGACTAGCGGGTCCGAGCAGTTCTTC.

This sequence joins TRBV10-3 and TRBJ2-7; D ambiguous. CDR3 length: 15 amino acids. V shed 3 bases and J shed 0 bases, with 12 bases lying between them. Germline loops: CDR1 ENHRY, CDR2 SYGVKD. CDR3 coding DNA: TGTGCCATCAGTGATCGGGCCTCGAGCTCCTACGAGCAGTACTTC. Encoded protein: CAISDRASSSYEQYF.

This clone was seen a few times. The chain has TRBV9 and TRBJ2-1, with D possibly being TRBD2 (5 bases). CDR3 length: 13 residues. V was shortened by 1 base and J by 7 bases, with 9 bases between the two germline ends. Germline V gene sequence: CDR1 SGDLS, CDR2 YYNGEE. The CDR3 DNA sequence: TGTGCCAGCAGCGTACTCTCGGGGAATGAGCAGTTCTTC. It yields the protein CASSVLSGNEQFF.

The chain carries TRBV19 and TRBJ2-1; 8 nucleotides match TRBD2. V dropped 2 bases and J dropped 15; count of bases not matched to a gene: 6. In germline, CDR1 is LNHDA, CDR2 SQIVND (reference sequence). The CDR3 has 12 residues. CDR3 loop: CASSIFGGGRFF. The CDR3, as DNA: TGTGCCAGTAGTATATTCGGGGGGGGGAGGTTCTTC.

The chain uses TRBV27 and TRBJ1-2; 7 bases fit TRBD1. The V segment lost 3 bases and the J segment 5 bases; nucleotides outside the gene matches: 6. Germline-derived CDR1 and CDR2 are MNHEY and SMNVEV (reference sequence). The CDR3 is made up of 14 amino acids. CDR3 protein: CASSFSGQEYGYTF. The DNA for the CDR3 is TGTGCCAGCAGTTTCTCCGGACAGGAATATGGCTACACCTTC.